Shown below are 21 T cell receptor beta chains from a single sample sequenced in a study of cytomegalovirus exposure and HLA in healthy donors. A multiplex PCR was run with 60 Vbeta primers and 13 Jbeta primers. Sequenced by immunoSEQ multiplex PCR; TCRdb stores in-frame clones only, minus some. The table records about 110,000 clones, over 80% of them present only once. What was sequenced was PBMCs. The receptors shown here come from a young man in good health and CMV-seronegative.

V gene TRBV2 combines with J gene TRBJ2-1; perhaps TRBD2 as D (6 bases). V lost 8 bases and J lost 2, with 13 bases in between. CDR1 is SNHLY, CDR2 FYNNEI, per germline. This CDR3 spans 14 amino acids. The CDR3 DNA follows: TGTGCCAGCGTCGGGAGCGGTGCCTACAATGAGCAGTTCTTC. This codes for CASVGSGAYNEQFF.

The chain uses TRBV27 and TRBJ2-7; TRBD2 aligns across 8 bases. Germline V gene data show CDR1 as MNHEY and CDR2 as SMNVEV (reference sequence). CDR3 length equals 14 residues. V shed 3 bases and J 3 bases; nucleotides not matched to a gene: 4. In DNA form, the CDR3 reads TGTGCCAGCAGTTTGACTAGCGCCAACTACGAGCAGTACTTC. Residues: CASSLTSANYEQYF.

This sequence joins TRBV6-5 and TRBJ1-1; tentative D call: TRBD1 (5 bases). CDR1 is MNHEY, CDR2 SVGAGI, per germline. V was clipped by 9 bases and J by 4 bases, with 18 bases between them. This CDR3 has 14 residues. CDR3: CASFQRGRGTEAFF. CDR3 coding DNA: TGTGCCAGTTTTCAACGGGGGAGGGGCACTGAAGCTTTCTTT.

This rearrangement joins TRBV6-1 to TRBJ2-7; the match to TRBD1 covers 7 bases. The CDR3 is made up of 16 amino acids. Germline CDR1 is MNHNS and CDR2 is SASEGT. Trimming at V came to 1 base and at J to 5 bases, leaving 11 bases not matched to a gene. Here the CDR3 reads CASSEVVWDRGDEQYF. Written as DNA, the CDR3 is TGTGCCAGCAGTGAAGTCGTGTGGGACAGAGGGGACGAGCAGTACTTC.

CDR3 sequence reads: CASNSIYGYTF. CDR3 nucleotide sequence: TGTGCCAGCAACAGTATCTATGGCTACACCTTC. The V and J genes are TRBV28 and TRBJ1-2; the D is unclear. Trimming left V 7 bases short and J 4 bases short, with 7 bases between. The germline gives CDR1 MDHEN, CDR2 SYDVKM. CDR3 size: 11 residues.

The genes are TRBV28 and TRBJ2-7, with 8 bases identical to TRBD2. CDR1 and CDR2 (germline): MDHEN, SYDVKM. Losses at the gene ends were 2 bases for V and 6 bases for J; bases not matched to a gene: 3. The CDR3 covers 13 residues. As DNA, the CDR3 is TGTGCCAGCAGTTTAGCGGGAGGTTCCGAGCAGTACTTC. Protein sequence: CASSLAGGSEQYF.

The chain links TRBV7-8 to TRBJ2-7, with 13 bases lining up with TRBD2. V lost 5 bases to trimming and J lost 2 bases; unmatched junction nucleotides: 6. The length of the CDR3 is 16 residues. Per the germline V gene, CDR1 is SGHVS and CDR2 is FQNEAQ. The CDR3 here is CASSPGLAGVAYEQYF. DNA for the CDR3: TGTGCCAGCAGCCCTGGACTAGCGGGAGTAGCCTACGAGCAGTACTTC.

V usage is TRBV30 and J usage is TRBJ2-5; D is possibly TRBD2 (5 bases). Trimming stripped 3 bases from V and 3 bases from J, with 17 bases between. There are 15 residues in the CDR3. Germline loops: CDR1 GTSNPN, CDR2 SVGIG (reference sequence). The CDR3 bases are TGTGCCTGGAGCTCCACTAGAGGCACCAAAGAGACCCAGTACTTC. Protein sequence: CAWSSTRGTKETQYF.

The V call is TRBV4-1, the J call TRBJ2-4; 13 nucleotides match TRBD2. Germline V gene data show CDR1 as MGHRA and CDR2 as YSYEKL. The CDR3 is 15 residues long. J was trimmed by 6 bases and V by 4 bases; bases with no gene match: 3. The CDR3 here is CASSLRTSGGNIQYF. As DNA, the CDR3 is TGCGCCAGCAGCCTCAGGACTAGCGGGGGAAACATTCAGTACTTC.

This rearrangement joins TRBV30 to TRBJ1-2; D might be TRBD1 (6 bases). Per germline, CDR1 GTSNPN and CDR2 SVGIG (reference sequence). V was pared by 3 bases and J by 7 bases, with 12 bases between. CDR3 length: 12 amino acids. This chain's CDR3 is CAWSTGNPGYTF. CDR3 coding DNA: TGTGCCTGGAGCACAGGGAACCCTGGCTACACCTTC. The full variable domain, rest sourced from reference TRBV30 and TRBJ1-2, is SQTIHQWPATLVQPVGSPLSLECTVEGTSNPNLYWYRQAAGRGLQLLFYSVGIGQISSEVPQNLSASRPQDRQFILSSKKLLLSDSGFYLCAWSTGNPGYTFGSGTRLTVV.

This chain links TRBV19 with TRBJ2-7; 9 bases are shared with TRBD1. The CDR3 is made up of 15 amino acids. Germline CDR1 is LNHDA and CDR2 is SQIVND (reference sequence). Unmatched junction bases numbered 5, after V lost 3 bases and J lost 2 bases. The CDR3, as DNA: TGTGCCAGTAGTATCAGCGGGACAGGGCCCTACGAGCAGTACTTC. Translation: CASSISGTGPYEQYF.

The chain recombines TRBV9 with TRBJ2-7; TRBD2 agrees at 10 bases. J was trimmed by 3 bases and V by 3 bases; bases with no gene match: 6. The CDR3 extends over 15 amino acids. Per the germline V gene, CDR1 is SGDLS and CDR2 is YYNGEE. CDR3 sequence (DNA): TGTGCCAGCAGCGGGACGGCTAGCGGGAGCTACGAGCAGTACTTC. This translates into CASSGTASGSYEQYF.

This clone was observed a few times. The rearrangement uses TRBV13 and TRBJ2-3; TRBD2 matches 7 bases. The trim removed 5 bases at V and 7 bases at J, leaving 15 bases unmatched. CDR1 PRHDT and CDR2 FYEKMQ come from the germline V gene (reference sequence). The CDR3 consists of 16 residues. The CDR3 protein is CASSPTGGGGRNTQYF. CDR3 sequence (DNA): TGTGCCAGCAGCCCTACGGGCGGGGGAGGGAGGAATACGCAGTATTTT.

This rearrangement joins TRBV27 to TRBJ2-3; TRBD2 might be the D (7 bases). Per germline, CDR1 MNHEY and CDR2 SMNVEV (reference sequence). The length of the CDR3 is 15 residues. Trimming removed 1 base from V and 2 bases from J, with 10 bases in between. DNA of the CDR3: TGTGCCAGCAGTTTATGGGGGGGGCACACAGATACGCAGTATTTT. Its translation is CASSLWGGHTDTQYF.

The chain recombines TRBV7-2 with TRBJ1-4, with 9 bases lining up with TRBD1. The CDR3 is made up of 17 amino acids. Germline values: CDR1 SGHTA, CDR2 FQGNSA. Trimming at V came to 4 bases and at J to 0 bases, leaving 6 bases not matched to a gene. Written as DNA, the CDR3 is TGTGCCAGCAGCTACAACAGGGGGCTATCAACTAATGAAAAACTGTTTTTT. Translated, it gives CASSYNRGLSTNEKLFF. The whole variable domain, remainder taken from reference TRBV7-2 and TRBJ1-4, is GAGVSQSPSNKVTEKGKDVELRCDPISGHTALYWYRQSLGQGLEFLIYFQGNSAPDKSGLPSDRFSAERTGGSVSTLTIQRTQQEDSAVYLCASSYNRGLSTNEKLFFGSGTQLSVL.

This chain joins TRBV28 and TRBJ2-7; 9 positions match TRBD1. Trimming at V came to 6 bases and at J to 2 bases, leaving 5 bases not matched to a gene. CDR1 and CDR2 from the germline V gene are MDHEN and SYDVKM. CDR3 length: 14 residues. CDR3 residues: CASRPTGGPYEQYF. The DNA of the CDR3 is TGTGCCAGCAGACCGACAGGGGGTCCCTACGAGCAGTACTTC.

The V gene is TRBV6-6, the J gene TRBJ2-7, with 7 bases matching TRBD2. Per germline, CDR1 MNHNY and CDR2 SVGAGI (reference sequence). V lost 0 bases and J lost 7; bases outside the gene matches: 12. CDR3 length: 16 residues. The CDR3 spells CASSYSMSGDAWEQYF. The CDR3 DNA follows: TGTGCCAGCAGTTACTCAATGAGCGGGGACGCGTGGGAGCAGTACTTC.

J is TRBJ1-1 and V is TRBV21-1; the DNA was not used to check the table's D call, TRBD1. TRBV21-1 is shown as a pseudogene. This CDR3 region has 18 residues. The CDR3 is CASTCVVFWGQANTEAFF. In DNA, the CDR3 is TGTGCCAGCACCTGCGTTGTTTTTTGGGGACAGGCGAACACTGAAGCTTTCTTT.

The gene calls are TRBV7-9 and TRBJ2-6; 8 nucleotides line up with TRBD2. The junction had 6 bases not matched to a gene; V was cut back by 2 bases and J by 0 bases. The CDR3 has 18 amino acids. Germline V gene lookup returns CDR1 SEHNR and CDR2 FQNEAQ (reference sequence). The CDR3 reads CASSLNERGTSGANVLTF. The CDR3 nucleotides are TGTGCCAGCAGCTTAAACGAGCGGGGGACCTCTGGGGCCAACGTCCTGACTTTC.

This rearrangement joins TRBV30 to TRBJ1-1, with TRBD1 as a possible D gene (5 bases). The V end was cut by 4 bases, the J end by 4 bases, with 13 bases between. CDR1 is GTSNPN, CDR2 SVGIG, per germline (reference sequence). CDR3 length: 13 amino acids. In nucleotides, the CDR3 is TGTGCCTGGATTCTGGGGCGCGGCACTGAAGCTTTCTTT. Translated: CAWILGRGTEAFF.

The chain is built from TRBV15 and TRBJ2-3; possible D gene TRBD1, 6 bases. Between the trimmed V and J ends, which lost 5 bases and 1 base, there was a span of 10 bases. This CDR3 has 14 amino acids. The germline CDR1 and CDR2 sequences are LNHNV and YYDKDF (reference sequence). The CDR3 sequence is CATSPRTGTDTQYF. CDR3 DNA: TGTGCCACCAGCCCTCGGACAGGCACAGATACGCAGTATTTT.